A single sample is the source of the 15 T cell receptor beta chains below, sequenced in a study of blood T cell repertoires in COVID-19. The repertoire was sequenced with immunoSEQ multiplex PCR; TCRdb's copy has only in-frame clones and lacks some. Counted here are about 190,000 clones, under 90% occurring once; the ten biggest clones make up approximately 6.7%. The specimen sequenced was peripheral blood. These receptors all stem from a man aged 35 to 55 with acute or convalescent COVID-19.

This sequence joins TRBV7-3 and TRBJ2-5, with 9 bases that match TRBD2. Germline assignment: CDR1 SGHTA and CDR2 FQGTGA. V lost 2 bases, J lost 4 bases, and 11 bases stayed unmatched. The CDR3 runs 17 residues. DNA of the CDR3: TGTGCCAGCAGCTTAGGGTCTAGCGGGGTGAAGGGAGAGACCCAGTACTTC. Protein product: CASSLGSSGVKGETQYF.

The chain uses TRBV3-1 (or the pseudogene TRBV3-2) and TRBJ2-3, with TRBD1 identical over 9 bases. J gave up 5 bases and V 3 bases, and 6 bases lay outside the gene matches. Germline V lookup: CDR1 LGHDT, CDR2 YNNKEL (reference sequence). The CDR3 totals 15 residues. CDR3 loop: CASSHTGQGGDTQYF. DNA for the CDR3: TGTGCCAGCAGCCACACGGGACAGGGAGGAGATACGCAGTATTTT.

This clone was seen only once. This rearrangement joins TRBV12-5 to TRBJ1-2, with TRBD1 matching 7 bases. The CDR3 contains 13 residues. The germline V gene has CDR1 LGHNT and CDR2 FRNRAP. V was clipped by 5 bases and J by 3 bases; unmatched bases: 3. The CDR3 is CASGPGQHYGYTF. In DNA form, the CDR3 reads TGTGCTAGTGGTCCGGGACAGCACTATGGCTACACCTTC.

The chain carries TRBV3-1 (or the pseudogene TRBV3-2) and TRBJ2-3; 9 nucleotides align to TRBD1. Unmatched junction bases numbered 6, after V lost 4 bases and J lost 4 bases. The CDR3 totals 15 residues. The germline V gene has CDR1 LGHDT and CDR2 YNNKEL (reference sequence). The CDR3 is CASSPRTGDADTQYF. CDR3 coding DNA: TGTGCCAGCAGCCCTCGGACAGGGGATGCAGATACGCAGTATTTT.

The genes are TRBV7-9 and TRBJ2-1; 7 nucleotides line up with TRBD1. Germline values: CDR1 SEHNR, CDR2 FQNEAQ (reference sequence). Losses at the gene ends were 8 bases for V and 3 bases for J; bases not matched to a gene: 4. This CDR3 region has 13 residues. CDR3 coding DNA: TGTGCCAGCCAGGGGGACCACTACAATGAGCAGTTCTTC. Translation gives CASQGDHYNEQFF.

The CDR3 spells CASSFATADTQYF. The CDR3 nucleotides read TGTGCCAGCAGCTTTGCAACGGCAGATACGCAGTATTTT. The chain carries TRBV11-3 and TRBJ2-3; D remains unclear. The V end was cut by 3 bases, the J end by 4 bases, with 8 bases between. CDR1 and CDR2 from the germline V gene are SGHNT and YENEEA. The CDR3 totals 13 residues.

The CDR3 here is CASSKGLANTGELFF. In DNA, the CDR3 is TGTGCCAGTAGTAAGGGACTAGCGAACACCGGGGAGCTGTTTTTT. This chain joins TRBV19 and TRBJ2-2; 8 positions agree with TRBD2. The CDR3 length is 15 residues. The V gene end was trimmed by 4 bases and the J gene end by 0 bases; junction bases not matched to a gene: 1. CDR1 is LNHDA, CDR2 SQIVND, per germline (reference sequence).

The rearrangement joins TRBV6-1 to TRBJ2-2, with 13 nucleotides matching TRBD2. The CDR3 length is 18 residues. Germline V CDR1 and CDR2: MNHNS, SASEGT. V trimming: 4 bases; J trimming: 6 bases; junction bases outside the gene matches: 11. DNA of the CDR3: TGTGCCAGCAGTGTCCACATCACTAGCGGGGGGGCCCCCGGGGAGCTGTTTTTT. Amino acids: CASSVHITSGGAPGELFF.

The CDR3, as DNA: TGTGCCAGTAGTATAGCAGGGACAGGGAGGACTGAAGCTTTCTTT. Its translation is CASSIAGTGRTEAFF. The gene calls are TRBV19 and TRBJ1-1; 9 nucleotides align to TRBD1. In germline, CDR1 is LNHDA, CDR2 SQIVND (reference sequence). The CDR3 consists of 15 residues. J gave up 5 bases and V 1 base, and 5 bases lay outside the gene matches.

The chain is built from TRBV7-9 and TRBJ2-7; 12 bases map to TRBD1. Trimming cost V 0 bases and J 0 bases; bases outside gene matches: 0. Germline V gene sequence: CDR1 SEHNR, CDR2 FQNEAQ (reference sequence). The CDR3 has 16 amino acids. CDR3 region: CASSLAGQGASYEQYF. CDR3 sequence (DNA): TGTGCCAGCAGCTTAGCGGGACAGGGGGCCTCCTACGAGCAGTACTTC. Variable domain in full (rest from reference TRBV7-9 and TRBJ2-7): DTGVSQNPRHKITKRGQNVTFRCDPISEHNRLYWYRQTLGQGPEFLTYFQNEAQLEKSRLLSDRFSAERPKGSFSTLEIQRTEQGDSAMYLCASSLAGQGASYEQYFGPGTRLTVT.

The chain recombines TRBV19 with TRBJ2-1; D uncertain. CDR3 length equals 12 residues. Trimming left V 6 bases short and J 6 bases short, with 9 bases between. Germline CDR1 LNHDA, CDR2 SQIVND (reference sequence). The CDR3 DNA is TGTGCCAGTAGCAGAACCCCCAATGAGCAGTTCTTC. This gives the protein CASSRTPNEQFF.

This clone was counted between two and nine times. V is TRBV5-8 and J is TRBJ1-1; no definite D call. V lost 2 bases and J 1 base, leaving 6 bases between the germline ends. CDR3 size: 13 residues. Germline assignment: CDR1 SGHTS and CDR2 YDEGEE. CDR3 nucleotides: TGTGCCAGCAGCTTAGTCAGGAACACTGAAGCTTTCTTT. Its protein product is CASSLVRNTEAFF.

The V call is TRBV28, the J call TRBJ2-7; 8 bases match TRBD1. The trim removed 0 bases at V and 9 bases at J, leaving 13 bases unmatched. CDR3 length: 16 residues. Looked up from germline, CDR1 is MDHEN and CDR2 is SYDVKM. The CDR3 DNA is TGTGCCAGCAGTTTATGGGTGTCAGGACAGGGTATTCGGCAGTACTTC. Protein: CASSLWVSGQGIRQYF.

The chain carries TRBV6-2 or TRBV6-3 and TRBJ2-7, with 9 positions matching TRBD2. CDR1 MNHEY and CDR2 SVGEGT come from the germline V gene. Unmatched junction bases numbered 9, after V lost 0 bases and J lost 3 bases. The CDR3 spans 17 residues. The CDR3 protein is CASSYSTAGGPLYEQYF. The CDR3 nucleotides are TGTGCCAGCAGTTACTCCACCGCGGGGGGGCCACTCTACGAGCAGTACTTC.

J is TRBJ2-1 and V is TRBV6-5, with D possibly being TRBD2 (6 bases). CDR1 is MNHEY, CDR2 SVGAGI, per germline. The CDR3 consists of 15 residues. Trimming stripped 0 bases from V and 0 bases from J, with 6 bases between. CDR3 loop: CASSYSAGSYNEQFF. The CDR3 DNA follows: TGTGCCAGCAGTTACTCAGCGGGCTCCTACAATGAGCAGTTCTTC.